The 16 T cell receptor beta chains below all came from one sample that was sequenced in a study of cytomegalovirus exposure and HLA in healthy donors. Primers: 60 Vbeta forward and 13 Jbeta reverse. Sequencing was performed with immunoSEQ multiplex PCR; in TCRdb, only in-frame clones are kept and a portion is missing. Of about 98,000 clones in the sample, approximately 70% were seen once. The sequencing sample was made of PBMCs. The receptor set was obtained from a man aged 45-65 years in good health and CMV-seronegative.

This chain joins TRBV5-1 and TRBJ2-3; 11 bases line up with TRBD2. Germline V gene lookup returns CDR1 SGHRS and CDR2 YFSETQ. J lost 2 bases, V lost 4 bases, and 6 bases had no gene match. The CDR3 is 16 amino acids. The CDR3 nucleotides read TGCGCCAGCAGCCCTGGGACTAGCGGATTCACAGATACGCAGTATTTT. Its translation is CASSPGTSGFTDTQYF.

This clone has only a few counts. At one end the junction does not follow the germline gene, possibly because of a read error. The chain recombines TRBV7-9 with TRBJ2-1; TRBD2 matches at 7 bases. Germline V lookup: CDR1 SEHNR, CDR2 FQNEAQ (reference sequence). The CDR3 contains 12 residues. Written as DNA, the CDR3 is TGTTCCAGCAGCTCGGGGGGTAATGAGCAGTTCTTC. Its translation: CSSSSGGNEQFF.

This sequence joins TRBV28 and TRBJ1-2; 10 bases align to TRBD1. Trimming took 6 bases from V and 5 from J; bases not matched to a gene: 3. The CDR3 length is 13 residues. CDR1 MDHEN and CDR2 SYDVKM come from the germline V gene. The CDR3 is CASRPGQGYGYTF. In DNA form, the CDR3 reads TGTGCCAGCAGGCCGGGACAGGGGTATGGCTACACCTTC.

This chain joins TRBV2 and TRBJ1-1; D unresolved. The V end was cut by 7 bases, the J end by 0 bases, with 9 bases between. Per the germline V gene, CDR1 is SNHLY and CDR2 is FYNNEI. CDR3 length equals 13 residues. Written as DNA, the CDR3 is TGTGCCAGCAACCGGGTCATGAACACTGAAGCTTTCTTT. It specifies CASNRVMNTEAFF.

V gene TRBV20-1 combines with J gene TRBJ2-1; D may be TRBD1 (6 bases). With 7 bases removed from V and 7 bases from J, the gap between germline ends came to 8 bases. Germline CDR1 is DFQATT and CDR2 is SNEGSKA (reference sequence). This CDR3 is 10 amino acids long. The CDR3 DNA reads TGCAGTGTCCAGGGGAATGAGCAGTTCTTC. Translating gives CSVQGNEQFF.

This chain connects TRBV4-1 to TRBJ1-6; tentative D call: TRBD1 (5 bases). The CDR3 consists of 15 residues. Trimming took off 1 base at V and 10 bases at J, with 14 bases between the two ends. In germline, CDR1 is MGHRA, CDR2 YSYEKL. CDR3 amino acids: CASSQGEGSGSPLHF. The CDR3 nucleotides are TGCGCCAGCAGCCAAGGGGAGGGGTCGGGGTCACCCCTCCACTTT.

This CDR3 reads CASSYRGTEDTQYF. CDR3 bases: TGTGCCAGCAGTTACCGCGGGACGGAAGATACGCAGTATTTT. The chain combines TRBV6-5 with TRBJ2-3; tentatively, D is TRBD2 (6 bases). The germline gives CDR1 MNHEY, CDR2 SVGAGI. Between the trimmed V and J ends, which lost 2 bases and 5 bases, there was a span of 11 bases. This CDR3 is built from 14 residues.

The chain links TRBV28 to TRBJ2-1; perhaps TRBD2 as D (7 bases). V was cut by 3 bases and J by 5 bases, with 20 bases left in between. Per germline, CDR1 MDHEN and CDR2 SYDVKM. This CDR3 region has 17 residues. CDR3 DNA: TGTGCCAGCAGTTTTTCGTTAGGAGGGGGGGCCAACAATGAGCAGTTCTTC. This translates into CASSFSLGGGANNEQFF.

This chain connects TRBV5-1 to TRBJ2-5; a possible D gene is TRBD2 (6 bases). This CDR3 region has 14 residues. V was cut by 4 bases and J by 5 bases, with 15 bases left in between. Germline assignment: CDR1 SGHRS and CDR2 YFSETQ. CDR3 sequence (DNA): TGCGCCAGCAGCCAGTACCCAGGGAGGGAGACCCAGTACTTC. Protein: CASSQYPGRETQYF.

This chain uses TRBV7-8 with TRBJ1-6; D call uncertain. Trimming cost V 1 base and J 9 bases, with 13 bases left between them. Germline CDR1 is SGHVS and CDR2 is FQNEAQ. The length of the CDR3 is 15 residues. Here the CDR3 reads CASSLDRLAGSPLHF. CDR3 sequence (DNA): TGTGCCAGCAGCTTAGATCGACTGGCCGGTTCACCCCTCCACTTT.

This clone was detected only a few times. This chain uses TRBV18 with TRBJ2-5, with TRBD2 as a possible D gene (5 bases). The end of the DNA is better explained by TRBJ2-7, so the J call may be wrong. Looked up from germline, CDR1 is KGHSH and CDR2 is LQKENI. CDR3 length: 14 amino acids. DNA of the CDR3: TGTGCCAGCTCACCACTGAGGGAACACTACGAGCAGTACTTC. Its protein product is CASSPLREHYEQYF.

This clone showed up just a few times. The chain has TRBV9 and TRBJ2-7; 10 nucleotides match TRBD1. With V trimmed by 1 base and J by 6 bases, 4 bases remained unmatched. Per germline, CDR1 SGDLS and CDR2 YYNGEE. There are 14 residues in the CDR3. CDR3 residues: CASSVWDRGGEQYF. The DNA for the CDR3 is TGTGCCAGCAGCGTATGGGACAGGGGCGGCGAGCAGTACTTC.

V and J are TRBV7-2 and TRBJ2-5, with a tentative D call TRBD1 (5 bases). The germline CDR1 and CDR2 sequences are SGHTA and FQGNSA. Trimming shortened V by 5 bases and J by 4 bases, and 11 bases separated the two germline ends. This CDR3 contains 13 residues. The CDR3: CASSARDRETQYF. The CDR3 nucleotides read TGTGCCAGCAGCGCGAGAGACAGAGAGACCCAGTACTTC.

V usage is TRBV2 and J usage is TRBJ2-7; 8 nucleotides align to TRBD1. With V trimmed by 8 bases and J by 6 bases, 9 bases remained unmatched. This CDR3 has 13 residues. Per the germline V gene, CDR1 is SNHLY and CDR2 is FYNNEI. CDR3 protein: CASSGQGRSEQYF. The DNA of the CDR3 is TGTGCCAGCTCCGGACAGGGTAGGTCCGAGCAGTACTTC.

CDR3 sequence reads: CASKGGMYQETQYF. For the CDR3, the DNA is TGTGCCAGCAAGGGGGGGATGTACCAAGAGACCCAGTACTTC. The genes are TRBV27 and TRBJ2-5; D might be TRBD2 (7 bases). Between the trimmed V and J ends, which lost 7 bases and 0 bases, there was a span of 12 bases. The CDR3 loop spans 14 amino acids. In germline, CDR1 is MNHEY, CDR2 SMNVEV (reference sequence).

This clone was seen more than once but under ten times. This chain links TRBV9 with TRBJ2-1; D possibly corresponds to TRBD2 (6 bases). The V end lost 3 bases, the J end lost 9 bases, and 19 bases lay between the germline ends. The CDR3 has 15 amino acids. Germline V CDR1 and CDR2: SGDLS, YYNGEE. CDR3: CASSAPGRIGGEQFF. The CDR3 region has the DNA TGTGCCAGCAGCGCTCCAGGGAGGATAGGAGGTGAGCAGTTCTTC.